This T cell receptor beta chain was captured in a study of Ad26.COV2.S vaccination and SARS-CoV-2 variants. In the study overall: Ad26.COV2.S shots went into the muscle once or twice, 56 days apart.

Treatment meaning: around 19 received Ad26.COV2.S at low or high dose, single or two shots; five or six received placebo; per-sample allocation not given. The study sampled participants on day 63 after the first vaccine or placebo injection. Whoever gave the sample was an adult aged 18-55 years in Boston. The repertoire was sequenced with immunoSEQ multiplex PCR; TCRdb's copy has only in-frame clones and lacks some. This sample has about 400,000 clones, with around nine tenths found just once. The V end lost 5 bases, the J end lost 1 base, and 9 bases lay between the germline ends. Per germline, CDR1 MDHEN and CDR2 SYDVKM. The CDR3 loop spans 14 amino acids.

The chain recombines TRBV28 with TRBJ1-3; D ambiguous. This TCR derives from a person aged 18-65 years who received the Ad26.COV2.S COVID-19 vaccine or a placebo. The sequencing here drew on peripheral blood, taken in a trial of Ad26.COV2.S vaccine versus placebo. This CDR3 reads CASSPSLSGNTIYF. The CDR3 nucleotides read TGTGCCAGCAGTCCGAGTTTATCTGGAAACACCATATATTTT.